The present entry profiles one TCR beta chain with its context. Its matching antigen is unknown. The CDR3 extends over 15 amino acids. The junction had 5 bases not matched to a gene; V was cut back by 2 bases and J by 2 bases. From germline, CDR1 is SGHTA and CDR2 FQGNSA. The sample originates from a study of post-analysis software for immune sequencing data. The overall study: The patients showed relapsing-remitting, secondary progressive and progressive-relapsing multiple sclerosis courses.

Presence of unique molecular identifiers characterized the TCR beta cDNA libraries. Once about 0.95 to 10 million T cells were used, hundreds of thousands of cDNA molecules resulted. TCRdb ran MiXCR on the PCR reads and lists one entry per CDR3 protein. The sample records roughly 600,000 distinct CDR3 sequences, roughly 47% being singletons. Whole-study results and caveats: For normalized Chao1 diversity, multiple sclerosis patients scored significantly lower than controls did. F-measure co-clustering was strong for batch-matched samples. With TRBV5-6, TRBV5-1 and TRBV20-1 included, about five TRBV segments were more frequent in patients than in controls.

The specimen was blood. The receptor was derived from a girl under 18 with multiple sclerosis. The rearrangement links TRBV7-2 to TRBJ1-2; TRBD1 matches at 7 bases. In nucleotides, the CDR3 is TGTGCCAGCAGCTTATGGGGACAGTCAAACTATGGCTACACCTTC. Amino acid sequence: CASSLWGQSNYGYTF.